The T cell receptor (beta chain) described here comes from a study of T cell responses to AZD1222 COVID-19 vaccine. Concerning this clone itself: Its cognate antigen is unknown.

Generated by immunoSEQ multiplex PCR, the TCRdb table keeps only in-frame clones and is missing some. The data hold nearly 110,000 clones, with approximately 90% observed a single time. The CDR3 covers 15 residues. Germline CDR1 is MDHEN and CDR2 is SYDVKM. With 5 bases removed from V and 4 bases from J, the gap between germline ends came to 17 bases. Both about-4-week and about-12-week second-dose recipients were combined. Study-wide results and limits: At baseline, seropositivity was found in only 5 to 7 AZD1222 recipients.

The clonotype originates from an adult who received the AZD1222 COVID-19 vaccine. The sample here was peripheral blood, taken 28 days after the second AZD1222 dose. The gene calls are TRBV28 and TRBJ1-2; tentative D call: TRBD1 (5 bases). The CDR3 DNA sequence: TGTGCCAGCAGTCAGGACAACCCTAGGAGCTATGGCTACACCTTC. It translates to CASSQDNPRSYGYTF.